The 5 T cell receptor beta chains in this list originate from one sample, sequenced in a study of T cell changes during pregnancy in multiple sclerosis. The protocol was immunoSEQ multiplex PCR, while the TCRdb copy is restricted to in-frame clones and leaves out a portion. The sample records some 97,000 clones, 94% being singletons. Sequenced material: peripheral blood, taken before pregnancy. The receptor source for this set is a female donor with multiple sclerosis, enrolled in a pregnancy study.

The rearrangement joins TRBV27 to TRBJ1-4; TRBD1 matches 10 bases. V trimming: 1 base; J trimming: 8 bases; junction bases outside the gene matches: 10. This CDR3 is 17 amino acids long. Germline-derived CDR1 and CDR2 are MNHEY and SMNVEV (reference sequence). CDR3 sequence (DNA): TGTGCCAGCAGTTTATGGGTGTCGGGACAGGGGTACGAAAAACTGTTTTTT. This encodes CASSLWVSGQGYEKLFF. The entire variable domain, with the rest obtained from reference TRBV27 and TRBJ1-4, is as follows: EAQVTQNPRYLITVTGKKLTVTCSQNMNHEYMSWYRQDPGLGLRQIYYSMNVEVTDKGDVPEGYKVSRKEKRNFPLILESPSPNQTSLYFCASSLWVSGQGYEKLFFGSGTQLSVL.

In its sample, this clone was seen a few times. CDR3 region: CSVGPTGTNYGYTF. The CDR3 DNA follows: TGCAGCGTTGGCCCGACAGGCACCAACTATGGCTACACCTTC. This chain connects TRBV29-1 to TRBJ1-2; a possible D gene is TRBD1 (6 bases). The CDR3 spans 14 residues. Trimming removed 4 bases from V and 2 bases from J, with 14 bases in between. From germline, CDR1 is SQVTM and CDR2 ANQGSEA. The whole variable domain, filled in from reference TRBV29-1 and TRBJ1-2, reads SAVISQKPSRDICQRGTSLTIQCQVDSQVTMMFWYRQQPGQSLTLIATANQGSEATYESGFVIDKFPISRPNLTFSTLTVSNMSPEDSSIYLCSVGPTGTNYGYTFGSGTRLTVV.

This chain links TRBV9 with TRBJ2-2, with 8 bases fitting TRBD2. There are 17 residues in the CDR3. Germline V CDR1 and CDR2: SGDLS, YYNGEE. With 1 base clipped from V and 0 bases from J, the junction kept 5 bases outside the gene matches. For the CDR3, the DNA is TGTGCCAGCAGCGTATCGGCGGGGGGCGCGAACACCGGGGAGCTGTTTTTT. Translating gives CASSVSAGGANTGELFF.

This clone was seen a handful of times. The chain joins TRBV19 to TRBJ2-7, with TRBD2 matching 14 bases. The germline V gene encodes CDR1 LNHDA and CDR2 SQIVND (reference sequence). J was trimmed by 5 bases and V by 6 bases; bases with no gene match: 6. The CDR3 extends over 15 amino acids. This chain's CDR3 is CASSQPGLAGDEQYF. CDR3 coding DNA: TGTGCCAGTAGCCAACCGGGACTAGCGGGAGACGAGCAGTACTTC.

J is TRBJ1-1 and V is TRBV7-3, with D unresolved. Trimming shortened V by 1 base and J by 4 bases, and 19 bases separated the two germline ends. The CDR3 sequence is 17 residues long. Germline V lookup: CDR1 SGHTA, CDR2 FQGTGA. CDR3 bases: TGTGCCAGCAGCTTAAGTCCGCGTCAATCCACCTCCACTGAAGCTTTCTTT. This encodes CASSLSPRQSTSTEAFF.